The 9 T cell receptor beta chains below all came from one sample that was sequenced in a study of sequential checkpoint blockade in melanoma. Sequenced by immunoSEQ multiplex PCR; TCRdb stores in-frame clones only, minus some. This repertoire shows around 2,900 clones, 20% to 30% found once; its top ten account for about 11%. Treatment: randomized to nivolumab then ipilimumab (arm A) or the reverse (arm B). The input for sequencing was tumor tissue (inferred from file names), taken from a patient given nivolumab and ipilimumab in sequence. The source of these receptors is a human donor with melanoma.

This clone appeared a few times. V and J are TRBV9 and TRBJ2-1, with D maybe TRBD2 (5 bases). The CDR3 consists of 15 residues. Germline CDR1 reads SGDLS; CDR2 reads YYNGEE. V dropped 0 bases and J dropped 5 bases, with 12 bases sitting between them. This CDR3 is CASSVGSSTDNEQFF. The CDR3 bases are TGTGCCAGCAGCGTAGGGTCTAGCACCGACAATGAGCAGTTCTTC.

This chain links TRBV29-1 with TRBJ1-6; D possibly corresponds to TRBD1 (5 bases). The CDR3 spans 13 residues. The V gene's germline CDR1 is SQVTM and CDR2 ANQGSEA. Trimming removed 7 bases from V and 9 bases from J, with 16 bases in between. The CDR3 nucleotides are TGCAGCGCCAGGGCCGAAGTAGGTTCACCCCTCCACTTT. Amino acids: CSARAEVGSPLHF.

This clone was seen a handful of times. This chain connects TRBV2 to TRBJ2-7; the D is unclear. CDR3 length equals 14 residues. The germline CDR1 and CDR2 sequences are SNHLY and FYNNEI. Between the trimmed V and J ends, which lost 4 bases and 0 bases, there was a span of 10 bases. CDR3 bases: TGTGCCAGCAGTGCCCTCATGAGCTCCTACGAGCAGTACTTC. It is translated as CASSALMSSYEQYF. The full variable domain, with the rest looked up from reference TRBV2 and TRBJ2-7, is EPEVTQTPSHQVTQMGQEVILRCVPISNHLYFYWYRQILGQKVEFLVSFYNNEISEKSEIFDDQFSVERPDGSNFTLKIRSTKLEDSAMYFCASSALMSSYEQYFGPGTRLTVT.

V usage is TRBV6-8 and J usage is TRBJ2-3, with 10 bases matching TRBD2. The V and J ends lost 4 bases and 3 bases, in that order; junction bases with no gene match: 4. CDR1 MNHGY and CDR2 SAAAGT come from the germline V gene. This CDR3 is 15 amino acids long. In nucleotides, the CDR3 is TGTGCCAGCAGTTTCCTTAGCGGGAGGACAGATACGCAGTATTTT. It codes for CASSFLSGRTDTQYF.

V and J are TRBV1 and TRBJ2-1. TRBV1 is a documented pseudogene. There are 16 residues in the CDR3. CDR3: CASSQTFGARYYEQFF. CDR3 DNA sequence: TGCGCCAGCAGCCAAACTTTCGGGGCGCGGTACTATGAGCAGTTCTTC.

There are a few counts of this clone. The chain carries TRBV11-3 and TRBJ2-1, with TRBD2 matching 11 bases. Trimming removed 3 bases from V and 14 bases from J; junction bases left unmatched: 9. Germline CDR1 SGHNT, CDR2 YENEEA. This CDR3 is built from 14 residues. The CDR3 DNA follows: TGTGCCAGCAGCTTTAGGCCCCTAGCGGGAGGCGAGTTCTTC. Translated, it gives CASSFRPLAGGEFF.

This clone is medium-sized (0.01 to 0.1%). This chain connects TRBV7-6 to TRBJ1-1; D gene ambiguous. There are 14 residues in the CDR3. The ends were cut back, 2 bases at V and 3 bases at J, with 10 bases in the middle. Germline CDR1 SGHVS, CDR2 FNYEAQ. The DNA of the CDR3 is TGTGCCAGCAGCTTATACGGTGGGGACACTGAAGCTTTCTTT. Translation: CASSLYGGDTEAFF.

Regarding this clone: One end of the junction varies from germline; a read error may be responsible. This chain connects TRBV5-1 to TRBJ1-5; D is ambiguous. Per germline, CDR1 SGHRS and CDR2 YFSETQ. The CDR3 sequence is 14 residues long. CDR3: CANSFGEFNQPQHF. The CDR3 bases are TGCGCCAACAGCTTTGGGGAATTCAATCAGCCCCAGCATTTT.

In DNA form, the CDR3 reads TGTGCCAGTAGTAGTCTTTGGGCTTCGGACACTGAAGCTTTCTTT. Residues: CASSSLWASDTEAFF. The chain combines TRBV19 with TRBJ1-1; D remains ambiguous. The ends were cut back, 4 bases at V and 3 bases at J, with 15 bases in the middle. Looked up from germline, CDR1 is LNHDA and CDR2 is SQIVND (reference sequence). This CDR3 region has 15 residues.